The 14 T cell receptor beta chains below were found in one sample sequenced in a study of T cells in Graves' hyperthyroidism and ophthalmopathy. RNA transcripts were the template for amplifying TCR beta CDR3 regions. When the TCR CDR3 underwent first-round RT-PCR, the HTBI primer set was used. TCRdb fed the multiplex PCR reads into MiXCR, producing one record per CDR3 protein. Of around 300,000 distinct CDR3 sequences in the sample, approximately 26% are singletons; the top ten hold more than 25%. The specimen sequenced was blood. Source of these receptors: a man in his forties with Graves' hyperthyroidism that later progressed to Graves' ophthalmopathy.

This clonotype came up many times. The rearrangement joins TRBV7-3 to TRBJ2-7; tentative D call: TRBD1 (6 bases). The V end lost 4 bases, the J end lost 5 bases, and 18 bases lay between the germline ends. Germline CDR1 and CDR2: SGHTA and FQGTGA. The CDR3 sequence is 15 residues long. In DNA form, the CDR3 reads TGTGCCAGCAGCTCCGCAGGGACAACCTACGACGAGCAGTACTTC. Amino acids: CASSSAGTTYDEQYF.

This clonotype was counted at least ten times. The chain has TRBV28 and TRBJ2-7; the D gene is possibly TRBD1 (6 bases). The CDR3 runs 16 residues. V was pared by 1 base and J by 3 bases, with 16 bases between. Germline loops: CDR1 MDHEN, CDR2 SYDVKM. Here the CDR3 DNA reads TGTGCCAGCAGTTTATCAGGGGTAGGGGCATACTACGAGCAGTACTTC. Its protein is CASSLSGVGAYYEQYF.

This clonotype was counted ten times or more. The rearrangement uses TRBV7-2 and TRBJ1-2; D is ambiguous. Germline-derived CDR1 and CDR2 are SGHTA and FQGNSA. V was pared by 5 bases and J by 8 bases, with 18 bases between. CDR3 size: 14 residues. CDR3 sequence: CASSRNGLRGGYTF. In DNA form, the CDR3 reads TGTGCCAGCAGCCGTAACGGACTGCGCGGGGGCTACACCTTC.

The chain carries TRBV6-2 or TRBV6-3 and TRBJ1-1, with no clear D. Germline V gives CDR1 MNHEY, CDR2 SVGEGT. The CDR3 covers 17 residues. V lost 0 bases to trimming and J lost 4 bases, with 18 bases between them. The CDR3: CASSYSASSNWGTEAFF. The CDR3 DNA reads as TGTGCCAGCAGTTACTCGGCCTCATCGAACTGGGGCACTGAAGCTTTCTTT.

In this sample, this clonotype turned up many times. The chain is built from TRBV20-1 and TRBJ2-7; the D gene is possibly TRBD1 (5 bases). With 1 base removed from V and 3 bases from J, the gap between germline ends came to 13 bases. Germline loops: CDR1 DFQATT, CDR2 SNEGSKA (reference sequence). The CDR3 is 14 amino acids. This CDR3 is CSARVQGRDYEQYF. In DNA form, the CDR3 reads TGCAGTGCTAGAGTCCAGGGCAGAGACTACGAGCAGTACTTC.

The chain employs TRBV28 and TRBJ1-5, with a tentative D call TRBD1 (6 bases). The CDR3 has 12 amino acids. Germline V gene lookup returns CDR1 MDHEN and CDR2 SYDVKM. V dropped 9 bases and J dropped 6 bases, with 12 bases sitting between them. CDR3 residues: CASTGLSQPQHF. The CDR3 DNA reads TGTGCCAGTACAGGGCTGAGTCAGCCCCAGCATTTT.

This clonotype was found many times. CDR3 loop: CASSPYRGPNQPQHF. CDR3 sequence (DNA): TGCGCCAGCAGCCCCTACCGGGGCCCTAATCAGCCCCAGCATTTT. The J gene is TRBJ1-5, the V gene TRBV4-3; D possibly corresponds to TRBD1 (5 bases). Germline V CDR1 and CDR2: LGHNA, YSLEER. V gave up 4 bases and J gave up 4 bases, with 14 bases separating them. The CDR3 has 15 amino acids.

In this sample, this clonotype turned up many times. V gene TRBV7-8 combines with J gene TRBJ2-7; D gene unclear. Germline loops: CDR1 SGHVS, CDR2 FQNEAQ. This CDR3 spans 15 amino acids. V gave up 2 bases and J gave up 0 bases, with 11 bases separating them. For the CDR3, the DNA is TGTGCCAGCAGCTTAATCCAGGACGACTCCTACGAGCAGTACTTC. It is translated as CASSLIQDDSYEQYF.

This clonotype was found many times. The rearrangement links TRBV6-1 to TRBJ1-5; the D is unclear. V was pared by 6 bases and J by 5 bases, with 8 bases between. This CDR3 is 12 amino acids long. From germline, CDR1 is MNHNS and CDR2 SASEGT. The CDR3: CASRVTDQPQHF. CDR3 DNA sequence: TGTGCCAGCAGGGTCACGGATCAGCCCCAGCATTTT.

This clonotype was counted at least ten times. The chain combines TRBV2 with TRBJ2-4; D is unclear. Trimming left V 5 bases short and J 3 bases short, with 8 bases between. The CDR3 covers 13 residues. Germline CDR1 reads SNHLY; CDR2 reads FYNNEI. Written as DNA, the CDR3 is TGTGCCAGCAGTTTTACGGGCAAAAACATTCAGTACTTC. Protein product: CASSFTGKNIQYF.

The sample holds many counts of this clonotype. The genes are TRBV6-1 and TRBJ2-6; 11 nucleotides line up with TRBD1. CDR1 is MNHNS, CDR2 SASEGT, per germline. J was trimmed by 0 bases and V by 4 bases; bases with no gene match: 5. CDR3 length equals 18 residues. CDR3 DNA: TGTGCCAGCAGTGGGACAGGGGGCCATCGCTCTGGGGCCAACGTCCTGACTTTC. Translation gives CASSGTGGHRSGANVLTF.

This chain connects TRBV6-1 to TRBJ1-1; D remains ambiguous. The germline CDR1 and CDR2 sequences are MNHNS and SASEGT. This CDR3 comprises 13 residues. Trimming cost V 4 bases and J 4 bases, with 10 bases left between them. In nucleotides, the CDR3 is TGTGCCAGCAGTGGGGATGCGGGCACTGAAGCTTTCTTT. This encodes CASSGDAGTEAFF.

The chain is built from TRBV6-1 and TRBJ2-7; 11 bases agree with TRBD1. V lost 1 base, J lost 5 bases, and 1 base stayed unmatched. In germline, CDR1 is MNHNS, CDR2 SASEGT. CDR3 length equals 14 residues. DNA of the CDR3: TGTGCCAGCAGTGAAGGGACAGGGGGCGACGAGCAGTACTTC. Amino acid sequence: CASSEGTGGDEQYF.

This chain links TRBV20-1 with TRBJ2-5; no clear D gene. From germline, CDR1 is DFQATT and CDR2 SNEGSKA (reference sequence). V lost 4 bases and J 5 bases, leaving 5 bases between the germline ends. The CDR3 runs 10 residues. The CDR3 loop is CSAITETQYF. The CDR3 coding sequence is TGCAGTGCTATCACGGAGACCCAGTACTTC.